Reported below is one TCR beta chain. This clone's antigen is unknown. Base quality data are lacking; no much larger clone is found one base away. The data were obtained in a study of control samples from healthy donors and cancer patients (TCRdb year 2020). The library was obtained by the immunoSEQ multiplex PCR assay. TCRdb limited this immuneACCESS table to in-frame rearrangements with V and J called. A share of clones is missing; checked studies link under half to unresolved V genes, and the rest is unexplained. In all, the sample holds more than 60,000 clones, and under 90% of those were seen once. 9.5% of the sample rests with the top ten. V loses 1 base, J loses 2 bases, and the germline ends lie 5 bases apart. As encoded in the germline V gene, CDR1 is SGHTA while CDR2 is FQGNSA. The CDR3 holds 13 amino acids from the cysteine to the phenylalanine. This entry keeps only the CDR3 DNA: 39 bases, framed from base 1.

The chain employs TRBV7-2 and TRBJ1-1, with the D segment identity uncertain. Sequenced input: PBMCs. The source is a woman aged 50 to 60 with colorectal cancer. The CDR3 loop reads CASSLGRNTEAFF. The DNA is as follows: TGTGCCAGCAGCTTAGGGCGTAACACTGAAGCTTTCTTT.